The 30 T cell receptor beta chains below were found in one sample sequenced in a study of CD8+CD57+ T cells in acquired aplastic anemia. Researchers used genomic DNA as the template to profile TCR beta VDJ and CDR3. MiXCR, applied by TCRdb to the reads, yields one record per CDR3 protein. The table has some 200,000 distinct CDR3 sequences, more than 45% seen once. Sequencing involved patients with CD8+CD57+ cell expansion previously shown by flow cytometry. Sequencing was performed on sorted CD4+, CD8+, or CD8+CD57+ T cells (not recorded which) from PBMCs. The receptors stem from a human donor with aplastic anemia.

This chain connects TRBV29-1 to TRBJ1-2; TRBD1 matches at 10 bases. Trimming at V came to 5 bases and at J to 0 bases, leaving 6 bases not matched to a gene. CDR3 size: 15 residues. The germline V gene encodes CDR1 SQVTM and CDR2 ANQGSEA. This chain's CDR3 is CSVLGDRGTNYGYTF. The CDR3 nucleotides are TGCAGCGTTCTAGGGGACAGGGGAACTAACTATGGCTACACCTTC.

Concerning this clonotype: This could be a read error, since a much larger clone is one nucleotide away. The rearrangement joins TRBV6-6 to TRBJ2-5, with 8 nucleotides matching TRBD1. This CDR3 comprises 13 residues. The germline V gene has CDR1 MNHNY and CDR2 SVGAGI (reference sequence). The V segment lost 8 bases and the J segment 3 bases; nucleotides outside the gene matches: 5. CDR3 sequence: CASGGQGEETQYF. For the CDR3, the DNA is TGTGCCAGCGGAGGACAGGGTGAAGAGACCCAGTACTTC.

Comment on this clonotype: Since a much larger clone is just one base distant, this may be a read error. V usage is TRBV12-3 or TRBV12-4 and J usage is TRBJ1-6, with D possibly being TRBD1 (5 bases). This CDR3 contains 15 residues. Trimming took 4 bases from V and 7 from J, leaving 14 bases between them. CDR3 bases: TGTGCCAGCAGTTCAGTCAGGGCGGCCAATTCACCCCTCCACTTT. Protein product: CASSSVRAANSPLHF.

Ten or more counts support this clonotype. The chain couples TRBV6-2 or TRBV6-3 to TRBJ1-5; the match to TRBD1 covers 11 bases. V was pared by 6 bases and J by 3 bases, with 4 bases of the junction left unmatched. This CDR3 region has 15 residues. Germline lookup yields CDR1 MNHEY and CDR2 SVGEGT. DNA for the CDR3: TGTGCCAGCAGCCGGACAGGGGGCAACAATCAGCCCCAGCATTTT. It translates to CASSRTGGNNQPQHF.

In its sample, this clonotype was seen many times. This chain connects TRBV9 to TRBJ2-1; D not certain. The CDR3 sequence is 15 residues long. V was pared by 3 bases and J by 4 bases, with 14 bases between. Germline V gene data show CDR1 as SGDLS and CDR2 as YYNGEE. CDR3: CASSGPNSRYNEQFF. The CDR3 DNA reads TGTGCCAGCAGCGGGCCGAATTCAAGATACAATGAGCAGTTCTTC.

The chain joins TRBV10-3 to TRBJ2-1; 11 bases fit TRBD2. The CDR3 loop spans 15 amino acids. Germline CDR1 and CDR2: ENHRY and SYGVKD. With V trimmed by 10 bases and J by 5 bases, 10 bases remained unmatched. This CDR3 reads CASSVSGRANNEQFF. The CDR3 nucleotides are TGTGCCAGCAGCGTTAGCGGGAGGGCCAACAATGAGCAGTTCTTC.

The rearrangement joins TRBV2 to TRBJ2-7, with TRBD2 matching over 13 bases. Germline loops: CDR1 SNHLY, CDR2 FYNNEI. The CDR3 totals 16 residues. The junction had 9 bases not matched to a gene; V was cut back by 6 bases and J by 4 bases. The CDR3 protein is CASRPPGLAGRYEQYF. In DNA, the CDR3 is TGTGCCAGCAGACCTCCGGGACTAGCGGGACGGTACGAGCAGTACTTC.

V usage is TRBV12-3 or TRBV12-4 and J usage is TRBJ2-5; D perhaps matches TRBD1 (5 bases). The CDR3 is 15 amino acids. Deletions cut 6 bases from V and 7 bases from J, with 21 bases between. CDR3 bases: TGTGCCAGCAGCCGGAGAGTTGACAGCACGCGGACCCAGTACTTC. It is translated as CASSRRVDSTRTQYF.

The V call is TRBV25-1, the J call TRBJ2-3, with 14 bases aligning to TRBD2. V was clipped by 4 bases and J by 10 bases; unmatched bases: 7. This CDR3 spans 15 amino acids. The germline gives CDR1 MGHDK, CDR2 SYGVNS. CDR3 region: CASSGLAGGPGPQYF. The CDR3 nucleotides are TGTGCCAGCAGTGGACTAGCGGGAGGGCCAGGTCCGCAGTATTTT. Drawing the rest from reference TRBV25-1 and TRBJ2-3, the complete variable domain is EADIYQTPRYLVIGTGKKITLECSQTMGHDKMYWYQQDPGMELHLIHYSYGVNSTEKGDLSSESTVSRIRTEHFPLTLESARPSHTSQYLCASSGLAGGPGPQYFGPGTRLTVL.

This clonotype was seen at least ten times. Relative to the germline gene, one junction end is altered; a read error may explain this. The chain joins TRBV6-1 to TRBJ2-7, with TRBD1 identical over 9 bases. The CDR3 has 15 amino acids. CDR1 and CDR2 (germline): MNHNS, SASEGT. The DNA for the CDR3 is TGTGCCAGCAGTCAAGCCACAGGGGGCGGGTACGAGCAGTACTTC. It translates to CASSQATGGGYEQYF.

The chain joins TRBV7-3 to TRBJ2-2, with 9 bases lining up with TRBD2. The CDR3 loop spans 13 amino acids. CDR1 and CDR2 (germline): SGHTA, FQGTGA. V lost 5 bases, J lost 6 bases, and 1 base stayed unmatched. DNA of the CDR3: TGTGCCAGCAGCCCTAGCGGGGCCGGGGAGCTGTTTTTT. As protein: CASSPSGAGELFF.

This clonotype came up many times. V gene TRBV6-5 combines with J gene TRBJ2-1, with TRBD1 matching over 8 bases. The CDR3 runs to 13 residues. Germline lookup yields CDR1 MNHEY and CDR2 SVGAGI. Germline trimming cut 5 bases from V and 7 bases from J; bases unmatched to any gene: 4. In nucleotides, the CDR3 is TGTGCCAGCAGTCGACAGGGGTTGAATGAGCAGTTCTTC. It translates to CASSRQGLNEQFF.

The chain joins TRBV6-1 to TRBJ2-7; 11 positions agree with TRBD1. This CDR3 comprises 15 residues. V dropped 1 base and J dropped 5; count of bases not matched to a gene: 4. The germline V gene has CDR1 MNHNS and CDR2 SASEGT. CDR3 nucleotide sequence: TGTGCCAGCAGTGAAGGGGGACAGGGGGGAGACGAGCAGTACTTC. Protein product: CASSEGGQGGDEQYF.

The V gene is TRBV19, the J gene TRBJ1-1; D gene ambiguous. Deletions cut 4 bases from V and 3 bases from J, with 3 bases between. Germline CDR1 LNHDA, CDR2 SQIVND (reference sequence). There are 11 residues in the CDR3. In DNA form, the CDR3 reads TGTGCCAGTAGTACGTACACTGAAGCTTTCTTT. Translating gives CASSTYTEAFF.

The chain uses TRBV6-1 and TRBJ1-6; D not certain. The V and J ends lost 5 bases and 8 bases respectively, with 10 bases between them. Per germline, CDR1 MNHNS and CDR2 SASEGT. This CDR3 is 13 amino acids long. CDR3 region: CASSPGSDSPLHF. The CDR3 DNA follows: TGTGCCAGCAGTCCTGGCTCGGATTCACCCCTCCACTTT.

The gene calls are TRBV10-3 and TRBJ1-2; 8 bases fit TRBD1. This CDR3 region has 15 residues. V lost 10 bases and J lost 4; bases outside the gene matches: 14. Germline V CDR1 and CDR2: ENHRY, SYGVKD. The CDR3 loop is CASSEISGTGYGYTF. CDR3 bases: TGTGCCAGCAGCGAAATATCCGGGACAGGCTATGGCTACACCTTC.

This clonotype came up a few times. This chain links TRBV29-1 with TRBJ2-3, with TRBD2 identical over 12 bases. This CDR3 comprises 14 residues. CDR1 is SQVTM, CDR2 ANQGSEA, per germline. The ends lost 6 bases at V and 1 base at J; junction bases unmatched: 2. CDR3 bases: TGCAGCGTCCGACTAGCGGGGGGCACAGATACGCAGTATTTT. Amino acids: CSVRLAGGTDTQYF.

The chain couples TRBV9 to TRBJ2-7; 14 bases align to TRBD2. The CDR3 is 15 amino acids. V was clipped by 3 bases and J by 3 bases; unmatched bases: 2. CDR1 is SGDLS and CDR2 is YYNGEE in the germline V gene. The CDR3 coding sequence is TGTGCCAGCAGCGACGGGACTAGCGGGAGCTACGAGCAGTACTTC. Its protein product is CASSDGTSGSYEQYF.

The chain has TRBV5-4 and TRBJ2-3; D is unclear. The CDR3 length is 11 residues. Germline CDR1 reads SGHNT; CDR2 reads YYREEE (reference sequence). Trimming removed 2 bases from V and 5 bases from J, with 3 bases in between. CDR3 coding DNA: TGTGCCAGCAGCTTTAAAGATACGCAGTATTTT. Protein product: CASSFKDTQYF.

The chain combines TRBV24-1 with TRBJ1-1; TRBD1 aligns across 9 bases. Looked up from germline, CDR1 is KGHDR and CDR2 is SFDVKD. V lost 9 bases, J lost 2 bases, and 15 bases stayed unmatched. The CDR3 length is 17 residues. The CDR3 protein is CATPTLTGGADNTEAFF. The CDR3 bases are TGTGCCACCCCCACTTTAACAGGGGGCGCGGATAACACTGAAGCTTTCTTT.

This clonotype was counted once. A much larger clone differs by one base, so this may be a read error. The chain is built from TRBV25-1 and TRBJ1-5; D is unresolved. Germline assignment: CDR1 MGHDK and CDR2 SYGVNS. This CDR3 is 13 amino acids long. Here the CDR3 DNA reads TGTGCCAGCGGAAGGGAGGGAGTTCGGCCCAAGCATTTT. Protein sequence: CASGREGVRPKHF.

The rearrangement uses TRBV5-1 and TRBJ1-4; D is unclear. The CDR3 totals 15 residues. The V gene's germline CDR1 is SGHRS and CDR2 YFSETQ. V shed 4 bases and J shed 2 bases, with 12 bases lying between them. CDR3 amino acids: CASSVSSQTNEKLFF. For the CDR3, the DNA is TGCGCCAGCAGCGTGTCGTCACAGACTAATGAAAAACTGTTTTTT.

This clonotype was counted at least ten times. The rearrangement links TRBV5-1 to TRBJ2-3; TRBD1 or TRBD2 may be the D gene (5 bases each). CDR3 length equals 15 residues. The V end lost 4 bases, the J end lost 0 bases, and 12 bases lay between the germline ends. Germline V CDR1 and CDR2: SGHRS, YFSETQ. CDR3 DNA sequence: TGCGCCAGCAGCCCCAGGGACCAGAGCACAGATACGCAGTATTTT. Translation: CASSPRDQSTDTQYF.

J is TRBJ2-7 and V is TRBV11-1, with TRBD1 matching 9 bases. CDR1 and CDR2 (germline): SGHAT, FQDESV (reference sequence). CDR3 length equals 16 residues. The V gene end was trimmed by 5 bases and the J gene end by 0 bases; junction bases not matched to a gene: 8. CDR3 residues: CASSTRTGVSSYEQYF. The CDR3 DNA sequence: TGTGCCAGCAGCACCCGGACAGGGGTCAGCTCCTACGAGCAGTACTTC.

V gene TRBV9 combines with J gene TRBJ1-2; D gene uncertain. The germline gives CDR1 SGDLS, CDR2 YYNGEE. The length of the CDR3 is 13 residues. V was cut by 4 bases and J by 8 bases, with 15 bases left in between. The CDR3 here is CASSSTETGGYTF. The DNA of the CDR3 is TGTGCCAGCAGCAGCACGGAGACCGGGGGCTACACCTTC. Full variable domain (rest looked up from reference TRBV9 and TRBJ1-2): DSGVTQTPKHLITATGQRVTLRCSPRSGDLSVYWYQQSLDQGLQFLIQYYNGEERAKGNILERFSAQQFPDLHSELNLSSLELGDSALYFCASSSTETGGYTFGSGTRLTVV.

This chain joins TRBV20-1 and TRBJ1-2; 7 positions agree with TRBD1. V shed 4 bases and J 7 bases; nucleotides not matched to a gene: 3. CDR3 length equals 11 residues. CDR1 DFQATT and CDR2 SNEGSKA come from the germline V gene (reference sequence). This CDR3 reads CSATTGLGYTF. CDR3 nucleotides: TGCAGTGCTACGACAGGGCTTGGCTACACCTTC.

This sequence joins TRBV29-1 and TRBJ2-7, with 10 bases matching TRBD2. This CDR3 region has 15 residues. The germline CDR1 and CDR2 sequences are SQVTM and ANQGSEA. Losses at the gene ends were 2 bases for V and 4 bases for J; bases not matched to a gene: 8. CDR3 in DNA: TGCAGCGTTGAATTAGCTAGCGGGAGAGTATACGAGCAGTACTTC. Its translation: CSVELASGRVYEQYF.

This clonotype was found a few times. The chain combines TRBV15 with TRBJ1-6; TRBD1 matches at 12 bases. V shed 5 bases, J shed 9 bases, and the junction held 8 bases outside the gene matches. The CDR3 covers 16 residues. CDR1 and CDR2 (germline): LNHNV, YYDKDF (reference sequence). CDR3 amino acids: CATSGPGTGGSSPLHF. The CDR3 coding sequence is TGTGCCACCAGCGGCCCCGGGACAGGGGGCAGTTCACCCCTCCACTTT.

Points on this clonotype: A much larger clone is a single base away; this may be a read error. The rearrangement uses TRBV2 and TRBJ2-3; D ambiguous. V lost 6 bases and J 10 bases, leaving 17 bases between the germline ends. Germline lookup yields CDR1 SNHLY and CDR2 FYNNEI. The CDR3 has 13 amino acids. CDR3 protein: CASSYTEQSPQYF. In nucleotides, the CDR3 is TGTGCCAGCAGCTATACGGAACAGTCTCCGCAGTATTTT.

This clonotype turned up a few times. This sequence joins TRBV19 and TRBJ1-1; D is unresolved. In germline, CDR1 is LNHDA, CDR2 SQIVND (reference sequence). Trimming removed 3 bases from V and 3 bases from J, with 11 bases in between. This CDR3 has 14 residues. The CDR3 sequence: CASSISYWDTEAFF. The DNA of the CDR3 is TGTGCCAGTAGTATTAGCTACTGGGACACTGAAGCTTTCTTT.